Each of the 16 T cell receptor beta chains below was sequenced from the same sample in a study of T cell responses to AZD1222 COVID-19 vaccine. Clones were read by immunoSEQ multiplex PCR, and TCRdb kept only the in-frame ones, dropping some. Of over 150,000 clones listed, approximately 95% were seen once; the top ten hold 0.9% to 1.1%. The starting material was peripheral blood, obtained 28 days after the second AZD1222 dose. The receptors come from an adult who received the AZD1222 COVID-19 vaccine.

CDR3 coding DNA: TGTGCTAGTGGTCCACGCCTGGGAACTAATGAAAAACTGTTTTTT. Its protein product is CASGPRLGTNEKLFF. The chain carries TRBV12-5 and TRBJ1-4; D not certain. The V gene's germline CDR1 is LGHNT and CDR2 FRNRAP. Between the trimmed V and J ends, which lost 5 bases and 1 base, there was a span of 11 bases. The CDR3 spans 15 residues.

The chain recombines TRBV9 with TRBJ2-3; D unresolved. Per germline, CDR1 SGDLS and CDR2 YYNGEE. The V gene lost 6 bases and the J gene lost 4 bases, with 15 bases spanning the gap. The CDR3 runs 14 residues. CDR3 loop: CASNRRPSSDTQYF. CDR3 coding DNA: TGTGCCAGCAACCGCCGACCTTCTTCAGATACGCAGTATTTT.

The chain carries TRBV10-1 and TRBJ1-2, with a weak D call TRBD1 (5 bases). V was pared by 4 bases and J by 0 bases, with 6 bases between. The CDR3 has 13 residues. From germline, CDR1 is WNHNN and CDR2 SYGVQD (reference sequence). The CDR3 is CASSGTTNYGYTF. CDR3 DNA sequence: TGCGCCAGCAGTGGGACAACTAACTATGGCTACACCTTC.

The rearrangement uses TRBV18 and TRBJ1-5; possibly TRBD1 for D (5 bases). The CDR3 extends over 17 amino acids. Germline V gives CDR1 KGHSH, CDR2 LQKENI. V gave up 2 bases and J gave up 3 bases, with 17 bases separating them. DNA for the CDR3: TGTGCCAGCTCACCAGGCGCTTGGGGGGGTAACAATCAGCCCCAGCATTTT. Amino acid sequence: CASSPGAWGGNNQPQHF.

This sequence joins TRBV3-1 (or the pseudogene TRBV3-2) and TRBJ1-1; no firm D call. The CDR3 spans 13 residues. The ends were cut back, 3 bases at V and 11 bases at J, with 16 bases in the middle. CDR1 is LGHDT, CDR2 YNNKEL, per germline (reference sequence). This chain's CDR3 is CASSQDQLSSAFF. The CDR3 region has the DNA TGTGCCAGCAGCCAGGATCAATTAAGTTCGGCTTTCTTT.

This chain joins TRBV7-8 and TRBJ1-2; TRBD1 matches 9 bases. Germline V gene data show CDR1 as SGHVS and CDR2 as FQNEAQ. The CDR3 contains 17 residues. Trimming removed 4 bases from V and 4 bases from J; junction bases left unmatched: 13. The CDR3 spells CASSSEGTGKGIYGYTF. Here the CDR3 DNA reads TGTGCCAGCAGCTCGGAGGGGACAGGGAAGGGGATCTATGGCTACACCTTC. Based on the CDR3 plus reference TRBV7-8 and TRBJ1-2, the full variable domain is GAGVSQSPRYKVAKRGQDVALRCDPISGHVSLFWYQQALGQGPEFLTYFQNEAQLDKSGLPSDRFFAERPEGSVSTLKIQRTQQEDSAVYLCASSSEGTGKGIYGYTFGSGTRLTVV.

This clone was recorded once. The V gene is TRBV7-2, the J gene TRBJ2-3, with 9 positions matching TRBD2. Trimming took 2 bases from V and 6 from J; bases not matched to a gene: 6. This CDR3 has 15 amino acids. Germline-derived CDR1 and CDR2 are SGHTA and FQGNSA. CDR3 sequence reads: CASSLNSLAGDTQYF. DNA for the CDR3: TGTGCCAGCAGCTTAAATTCGCTAGCGGGGGATACGCAGTATTTT.

The chain is built from TRBV5-4 and TRBJ1-4, with 7 positions matching TRBD1. Losses at the gene ends were 0 bases for V and 5 bases for J; bases not matched to a gene: 10. Germline V CDR1 and CDR2: SGHNT, YYREEE (reference sequence). The CDR3 extends over 17 amino acids. This chain's CDR3 is CASSLADGTAKNEKLFF. CDR3 DNA sequence: TGTGCCAGCAGCTTGGCCGACGGGACAGCTAAAAATGAAAAACTGTTTTTT.

The V gene is TRBV19, the J gene TRBJ2-3; 9 nucleotides line up with TRBD2. Germline-derived CDR1 and CDR2 are LNHDA and SQIVND (reference sequence). The CDR3 spans 13 residues. Unmatched junction bases numbered 1, after V lost 3 bases and J lost 6 bases. CDR3: CASSILAGDTQYF. In nucleotides, the CDR3 is TGTGCCAGTAGTATCCTAGCGGGGGATACGCAGTATTTT.

The V and J genes are TRBV6-5 and TRBJ1-5; 7 nucleotides agree with TRBD1. V lost 8 bases and J lost 4; bases outside the gene matches: 8. This CDR3 region has 14 residues. Germline CDR1 is MNHEY and CDR2 is SVGAGI. The CDR3: CASSPSGGNQPQHF. In DNA form, the CDR3 reads TGTGCCAGCTCCCCCTCAGGGGGTAATCAGCCCCAGCATTTT.

V usage is TRBV20-1 and J usage is TRBJ1-2, with D unclear. Germline assignment: CDR1 DFQATT and CDR2 SNEGSKA (reference sequence). Trimming shortened V by 4 bases and J by 4 bases, and 4 bases separated the two germline ends. This CDR3 region has 10 residues. CDR3 region: CSAISYGYTF. The CDR3 DNA is TGCAGTGCTATTAGCTATGGCTACACCTTC.

This rearrangement joins TRBV28 to TRBJ2-7; 10 bases are a match to TRBD1. The CDR3 sequence is 14 residues long. The germline V gene has CDR1 MDHEN and CDR2 SYDVKM. The V and J ends lost 3 bases and 6 bases, in that order; junction bases with no gene match: 5. CDR3 sequence reads: CASSFPDRGGEQYF. The CDR3 nucleotides are TGTGCCAGCAGTTTCCCGGACAGGGGGGGCGAGCAGTACTTC.

The chain links TRBV19 to TRBJ1-5; tentatively, D is TRBD1 (5 bases). The CDR3 is made up of 15 amino acids. V shed 3 bases and J shed 2 bases, with 11 bases lying between them. Germline CDR1 and CDR2: LNHDA and SQIVND (reference sequence). DNA of the CDR3: TGTGCCAGTAGTATGTGGGGGGATGGCAATCAGCCCCAGCATTTT. It translates to CASSMWGDGNQPQHF.

The sample holds one count of this clone. The chain couples TRBV11-2 to TRBJ2-7; D ambiguous. V lost 1 base, J lost 4 bases, and 17 bases lay in between. The CDR3 consists of 16 residues. Germline V CDR1 and CDR2: SGHAT, FQNNGV. This CDR3 reads CASSLVGPRGAYEQYF. The CDR3 region has the DNA TGTGCCAGCAGCTTAGTCGGGCCCCGAGGTGCATACGAGCAGTACTTC.

This clone has only one observation. Here the CDR3 reads CASSLGGQAFPPQHF. The CDR3 DNA reads as TGTGCCAGCAGCTTAGGGGGACAGGCCTTTCCGCCCCAGCATTTT. The V gene is TRBV7-9, the J gene TRBJ1-5; 8 bases align to TRBD1. The CDR3 extends over 15 amino acids. Germline values: CDR1 SEHNR, CDR2 FQNEAQ (reference sequence). J was trimmed by 9 bases and V by 1 base; bases with no gene match: 8.

The chain is built from TRBV6-4 and TRBJ1-2; D remains ambiguous. The length of the CDR3 is 11 residues. The V gene's germline CDR1 is MRHNA and CDR2 SNTAGT. V was pared by 5 bases and J by 7 bases, with 8 bases between. The CDR3 reads CASSSGIGYTF. The CDR3 nucleotides read TGTGCCAGCAGTTCGGGGATTGGCTACACCTTC.